This is a list of T cell receptor beta chains from one sample in a study of beta chain features in type 1 diabetes. The repertoire was sequenced with immunoSEQ multiplex PCR; TCRdb's copy has only in-frame clones and lacks some. The sample consists of a few hundred thousand clones, approximately 16% of them appearing once. Sequencing used naive CD4+ T cells from blood. These receptors were collected from a man between 18 and 29 years old with type 1 diabetes. Each CDR3 is given without its conserved first and last residue. Clone size is stated in some rows and not others, as once, few, many or a class when expanded.

>few|TRBV12-5
ASGLDRPGLGNSPLH
>-|TRBV30
AWSALRASSGANVLT
>-|TRBV2
ASSLTGGETQY
>-|TRBV4-2
ASSQGTGAVGQPQH
>-|TRBV19
ASSTFSQGNTEAF
>few|TRBV19
ASSEVAVSTDTQY
>-|TRBV5-1
ASSSHQGARETQY
>-|TRBV2
ASSELGGYGQPQH
>-|TRBV29-1
SVISGSSSGANVLT
>few|TRBV5-4
ASSDKTGGEYEQY
>-|TRBV30
AWRTGGFDTYEQY
>few|TRBV7-2
ASSQGAVDTQY
>few|TRBV5-4
ASSLLPERTDTQY
>few|TRBV19
ASSIGPGGEAF
>-|TRBV27
ASSPLTGDRVAEAF
>few|TRBV7-2
ASSALWGVGQETQY
>-|TRBV7-2
ASSLVGSNQPQH
>few|TRBV18
ASSPDLKTGSNEQF
>few|TRBV6-1
AGNGPGGITKAF
>few|TRBV7-9
ASSLAGVWAGTADEQF
>-|TRBV5-1
ASSYQGTNEKLF
>-|TRBV29-1
SVKRTGSGNTIY
>few|TRBV2
ASRGDQAGYSPLH
>-|TRBV4-3
ASSHGHESYEQY
>-|TRBV27
ASSRGNLTPGTQY
>-|TRBV19
ASSSDRAGQPQH
>-|TRBV28
ASSVGQGHGYT
>-|TRBV29-1
SVERGLTDTQY
>-|TRBV5-1
ASSATSVSYNEQF
>-|TRBV6-1
ASRADRGRGYEQY
>-|TRBV28
ASSFWGGTDQETQY
>few|TRBV2
ASRRDRGRDEQF
>many|TRBV23-1
ASGGGVINEQF
>few|TRBV18
ASSPRTGKNTEAF
>-|TRBV29-1
SALGPRGQPQH
>few|TRBV9
ASSVGTSGVTDTQY
>few|TRBV18
ASSPRQGPYEQY
>few|TRBV7-8
ASSPRTSGRYRNWF
>few|TRBV11-1
ASSLTSGRGNIQY
>few|TRBV19
ASSIGQGRETQY
>few|TRBV7-2
ASSFQGYSEAF
>few|TRBV4-2
ASSQERVTEAF
>few|TRBV5-1
ASSLVRGRNNEQF
>-|TRBV11-2
ASRPPGTYEQY
>-|TRBV7-2
ASSLARRGLSGNTIY
>-|TRBV30
AWTGNSNQPQH
>few|TRBV5-1
ASNRGTTDTQY
>few|TRBV30
AWSPGETQY
>-|TRBV18
ASSPQGADLGYT
>-|TRBV27
ASSPGLGVNEQF
>few|TRBV6-6
ASTRGLSDTQY
>few|TRBV6-6
ASSYTGTGGNYGYT
>few|TRBV5-1
ASSFSTQTTGELF
>-|TRBV5-1
ASSSTAAPTQY
>-|TRBV28
ASNIRESAYGYT
>-|TRBV5-1
ASSLMGQGSSEQF
>few|TRBV5-4
ASSLRAQGREQY
>-|TRBV29-1
SVRQLRNTEAF
>-|TRBV7-2
ASSSPSGYEQY